Presented here are 15 T cell receptor beta chains from one specimen sequenced in a study of Ad26.COV2.S vaccination and SARS-CoV-2 variants. Treatment here: 15 to 20 received Ad26.COV2.S at low or high dose, single or two shots; 5 received placebo; per-sample allocation not given. Samples came from day 63 after the first vaccine or placebo injection. Profiling relied on immunoSEQ multiplex PCR, and the TCRdb table lists in-frame clones only, not all of them. The sample holds hundreds of thousands of clones, around 89% seen once. This specimen consisted of peripheral blood, obtained in a trial of Ad26.COV2.S vaccine versus placebo. Every receptor here comes from a person between 18 and 65 years old who received the Ad26.COV2.S COVID-19 vaccine or a placebo.

The chain has TRBV19 and TRBJ2-7, with TRBD1 matching 7 bases. Unmatched junction bases numbered 9, after V lost 4 bases and J lost 3 bases. Germline CDR1 LNHDA, CDR2 SQIVND (reference sequence). The CDR3 extends over 15 amino acids. For the CDR3, the DNA is TGTGCCAGTAGTAACCCTCGGGACAGCATCTACGAGCAGTACTTC. Translating it yields CASSNPRDSIYEQYF.

The CDR3 coding sequence is TGCAGCGCCGGGCCTAGCGGGAGTCAGACCGGGGAGCTGTTTTTT. Translation: CSAGPSGSQTGELFF. The rearrangement uses TRBV29-1 and TRBJ2-2, with 10 bases matching TRBD2. J lost 5 bases, V lost 7 bases, and 10 bases had no gene match. CDR1 is SQVTM, CDR2 ANQGSEA, per germline. CDR3 length: 15 residues.

The chain has TRBV30 and TRBJ2-1; TRBD2 might be the D (6 bases). V was shortened by 1 base and J by 9 bases, with 10 bases between the two germline ends. Germline V gene data show CDR1 as GTSNPN and CDR2 as SVGIG (reference sequence). This CDR3 contains 12 residues. The DNA of the CDR3 is TGTGCCTGGAGTGAGATCGGGGGTGAGCAGTTCTTC. Amino acid sequence: CAWSEIGGEQFF.

This chain connects TRBV28 to TRBJ1-1; 7 nucleotides match TRBD1. This CDR3 has 15 amino acids. The germline gives CDR1 MDHEN, CDR2 SYDVKM. V shed 3 bases and J 1 base; nucleotides not matched to a gene: 5. CDR3 sequence reads: CASSLGGTENTEAFF. The CDR3 DNA reads TGTGCCAGCAGTTTGGGCGGGACAGAGAACACTGAAGCTTTCTTT.

This chain connects TRBV18 to TRBJ1-1, with TRBD1 matching over 8 bases. Looked up from germline, CDR1 is KGHSH and CDR2 is LQKENI. With 3 bases clipped from V and 5 bases from J, the junction kept 8 bases outside the gene matches. This CDR3 is 15 amino acids long. CDR3 in DNA: TGTGCCAGCTCACCGATGACAGGGGTGTGGACTGAAGCTTTCTTT. Translated: CASSPMTGVWTEAFF.

This clone has only a few counts. The J gene is TRBJ1-4, the V gene TRBV7-8; no clear D gene. Looked up from germline, CDR1 is SGHVS and CDR2 is FQNEAQ. The germline V and J ends were trimmed by 0 bases and 7 bases, with 12 bases remaining between them. There are 15 residues in the CDR3. The CDR3 DNA reads as TGTGCCAGCAGCTTAGCGTGGGGAAATGCTGAAAAACTGTTTTTT. Translated, it gives CASSLAWGNAEKLFF. Supplemented by reference TRBV7-8 and TRBJ1-4, the full variable domain reads GAGVSQSPRYKVAKRGQDVALRCDPISGHVSLFWYQQALGQGPEFLTYFQNEAQLDKSGLPSDRFFAERPEGSVSTLKIQRTQQEDSAVYLCASSLAWGNAEKLFFGSGTQLSVL.

The V and J genes are TRBV5-1 and TRBJ2-1; possible D gene TRBD1, 6 bases. V was clipped by 5 bases and J by 0 bases, with 12 bases between them. Germline CDR1 reads SGHRS; CDR2 reads YFSETQ. This CDR3 comprises 15 residues. CDR3 loop: CASRQGMSSYNEQFF. DNA for the CDR3: TGCGCCAGCAGGCAGGGGATGAGCTCCTACAATGAGCAGTTCTTC. The full variable domain, rest sourced from reference TRBV5-1 and TRBJ2-1, is KAGVTQTPRYLIKTRGQQVTLSCSPISGHRSVSWYQQTPGQGLQFLFEYFSETQRNKGNFPGRFSGRQFSNSRSEMNVSTLELGDSALYLCASRQGMSSYNEQFFGPGTRLTVL.

This clone appeared a single time. This chain connects TRBV9 to TRBJ2-5, with 15 bases matching TRBD2. V lost 4 bases and J lost 2; bases outside the gene matches: 3. The germline gives CDR1 SGDLS, CDR2 YYNGEE. The CDR3 spans 16 residues. The CDR3 DNA sequence: TGTGCCAGCAGCCCGGGGACTAGCGGGAGGCAAGAGACCCAGTACTTC. Its protein is CASSPGTSGRQETQYF.

The chain carries TRBV7-2 and TRBJ1-2; D not resolved. Germline V gene data show CDR1 as SGHTA and CDR2 as FQGNSA. Trimming left V 5 bases short and J 4 bases short, with 17 bases between. The CDR3 is 15 residues long. The CDR3 sequence is CASSPPDGEIYGYTF. As DNA, the CDR3 is TGTGCCAGCAGCCCCCCGGATGGGGAGATCTATGGCTACACCTTC.

The chain has TRBV11-2 and TRBJ2-7, with TRBD2 as a possible D gene (6 bases). Germline CDR1 SGHAT, CDR2 FQNNGV. The ends were cut back, 3 bases at V and 3 bases at J, with 18 bases in the middle. The CDR3 runs 16 residues. In nucleotides, the CDR3 is TGTGCCAGCAGCTTCCGCCGGGACCGGGGAGGCTACGAGCAGTACTTC. This translates into CASSFRRDRGGYEQYF.

V usage is TRBV2 and J usage is TRBJ2-1; 13 positions match TRBD2. With 10 bases clipped from V and 9 bases from J, the junction kept 9 bases outside the gene matches. The CDR3 contains 14 residues. Per germline, CDR1 SNHLY and CDR2 FYNNEI. The CDR3 reads CATTGLAGWGEQFF. CDR3 nucleotides: TGTGCCACCACGGGACTAGCGGGATGGGGTGAGCAGTTCTTC.

This clone was picked up one time. The chain couples TRBV18 to TRBJ2-1; D gene ambiguous. Germline CDR1 reads KGHSH; CDR2 reads LQKENI. The CDR3 runs to 13 residues. Trimming removed 0 bases from V and 8 bases from J, with 8 bases in between. The chain's CDR3 is CASSPPNNHEQFF. The CDR3 nucleotides are TGTGCCAGCTCACCACCGAACAACCATGAGCAGTTCTTC.

V usage is TRBV6-2 or TRBV6-3 and J usage is TRBJ1-5; no clear D gene. This CDR3 region has 13 residues. CDR1 is MNHEY and CDR2 is SVGEGT in the germline V gene. V was pared by 2 bases and J by 1 base, with 3 bases between. For the CDR3, the DNA is TGTGCCAGCAGTTACAGAAGCAATCAGCCCCAGCATTTT. Amino acids: CASSYRSNQPQHF.

The gene calls are TRBV3-1 (or the pseudogene TRBV3-2) and TRBJ1-2; D possibly corresponds to TRBD1 (5 bases). Trimming pared 4 bases from V and 3 bases from J, leaving 21 bases between. Germline loops: CDR1 LGHDT, CDR2 YNNKEL (reference sequence). The CDR3 has 17 residues. CDR3 sequence: CASSRGLPSQGYYGYTF. For the CDR3, the DNA is TGTGCCAGCAGCCGAGGCCTTCCCAGTCAGGGCTACTATGGCTACACCTTC.

The chain carries TRBV30 and TRBJ2-3; D might be TRBD2 (7 bases). Deletions cut 0 bases from V and 6 bases from J, with 16 bases between. Germline V gene sequence: CDR1 GTSNPN, CDR2 SVGIG (reference sequence). The CDR3 has 15 amino acids. CDR3: CAWSVGGRALDTQYF. CDR3 DNA sequence: TGTGCCTGGAGTGTAGGGGGGAGGGCATTGGATACGCAGTATTTT.